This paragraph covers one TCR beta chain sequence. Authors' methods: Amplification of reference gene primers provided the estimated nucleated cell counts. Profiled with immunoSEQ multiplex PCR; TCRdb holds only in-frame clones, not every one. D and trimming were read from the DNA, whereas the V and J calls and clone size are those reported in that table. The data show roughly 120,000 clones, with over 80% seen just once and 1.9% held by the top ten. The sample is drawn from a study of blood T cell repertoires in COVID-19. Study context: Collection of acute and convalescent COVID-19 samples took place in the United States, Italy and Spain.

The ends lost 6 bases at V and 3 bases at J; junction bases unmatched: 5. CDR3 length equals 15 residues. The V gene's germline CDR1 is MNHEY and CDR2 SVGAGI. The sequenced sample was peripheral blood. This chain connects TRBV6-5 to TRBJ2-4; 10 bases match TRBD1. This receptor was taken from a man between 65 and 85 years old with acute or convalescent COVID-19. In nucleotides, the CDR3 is TGTGCCAGCAGGAGCGGGACAGGGGTCAAAAACATTCAGTACTTC. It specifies CASRSGTGVKNIQYF.